This T cell receptor (beta chain) was profiled in a study of cytomegalovirus exposure and HLA in healthy donors. Study-wide points: Researchers reported in a later analysis that a missense DCLRE1C variant was tied to TCR beta V- and J-gene trimming. The later analysis indicated that the majority of CMV-associated TCR beta chains appeared HLA-restricted. The CMV antigen specificity of a few CMV-associated chains was confirmed through in vitro analysis.

As to this clone: Its specificity is not known.

PCR was performed using 60 Vbeta and 13 Jbeta primers. The protocol was immunoSEQ multiplex PCR, while the TCRdb copy is restricted to in-frame clones and leaves out a portion. The sample lists approximately 260,000 clones, approximately 84% occurring once. The TCR comes from a woman in her 40s in good health and CMV-seropositive. Sequencing was carried out using PBMCs.

CDR3 sequence: CATSRDRDYQPQHF. The DNA of the CDR3 is TGTGCCACCAGCAGAGACAGGGATTATCAGCCCCAGCATTTT. The J gene is TRBJ1-5, the V gene TRBV15, with a weak D call TRBD1 (5 bases). The CDR3 loop spans 14 amino acids. Between the trimmed V and J ends, which lost 0 bases and 5 bases, there was a span of 8 bases. Germline CDR1 is LNHNV and CDR2 is YYDKDF (reference sequence).